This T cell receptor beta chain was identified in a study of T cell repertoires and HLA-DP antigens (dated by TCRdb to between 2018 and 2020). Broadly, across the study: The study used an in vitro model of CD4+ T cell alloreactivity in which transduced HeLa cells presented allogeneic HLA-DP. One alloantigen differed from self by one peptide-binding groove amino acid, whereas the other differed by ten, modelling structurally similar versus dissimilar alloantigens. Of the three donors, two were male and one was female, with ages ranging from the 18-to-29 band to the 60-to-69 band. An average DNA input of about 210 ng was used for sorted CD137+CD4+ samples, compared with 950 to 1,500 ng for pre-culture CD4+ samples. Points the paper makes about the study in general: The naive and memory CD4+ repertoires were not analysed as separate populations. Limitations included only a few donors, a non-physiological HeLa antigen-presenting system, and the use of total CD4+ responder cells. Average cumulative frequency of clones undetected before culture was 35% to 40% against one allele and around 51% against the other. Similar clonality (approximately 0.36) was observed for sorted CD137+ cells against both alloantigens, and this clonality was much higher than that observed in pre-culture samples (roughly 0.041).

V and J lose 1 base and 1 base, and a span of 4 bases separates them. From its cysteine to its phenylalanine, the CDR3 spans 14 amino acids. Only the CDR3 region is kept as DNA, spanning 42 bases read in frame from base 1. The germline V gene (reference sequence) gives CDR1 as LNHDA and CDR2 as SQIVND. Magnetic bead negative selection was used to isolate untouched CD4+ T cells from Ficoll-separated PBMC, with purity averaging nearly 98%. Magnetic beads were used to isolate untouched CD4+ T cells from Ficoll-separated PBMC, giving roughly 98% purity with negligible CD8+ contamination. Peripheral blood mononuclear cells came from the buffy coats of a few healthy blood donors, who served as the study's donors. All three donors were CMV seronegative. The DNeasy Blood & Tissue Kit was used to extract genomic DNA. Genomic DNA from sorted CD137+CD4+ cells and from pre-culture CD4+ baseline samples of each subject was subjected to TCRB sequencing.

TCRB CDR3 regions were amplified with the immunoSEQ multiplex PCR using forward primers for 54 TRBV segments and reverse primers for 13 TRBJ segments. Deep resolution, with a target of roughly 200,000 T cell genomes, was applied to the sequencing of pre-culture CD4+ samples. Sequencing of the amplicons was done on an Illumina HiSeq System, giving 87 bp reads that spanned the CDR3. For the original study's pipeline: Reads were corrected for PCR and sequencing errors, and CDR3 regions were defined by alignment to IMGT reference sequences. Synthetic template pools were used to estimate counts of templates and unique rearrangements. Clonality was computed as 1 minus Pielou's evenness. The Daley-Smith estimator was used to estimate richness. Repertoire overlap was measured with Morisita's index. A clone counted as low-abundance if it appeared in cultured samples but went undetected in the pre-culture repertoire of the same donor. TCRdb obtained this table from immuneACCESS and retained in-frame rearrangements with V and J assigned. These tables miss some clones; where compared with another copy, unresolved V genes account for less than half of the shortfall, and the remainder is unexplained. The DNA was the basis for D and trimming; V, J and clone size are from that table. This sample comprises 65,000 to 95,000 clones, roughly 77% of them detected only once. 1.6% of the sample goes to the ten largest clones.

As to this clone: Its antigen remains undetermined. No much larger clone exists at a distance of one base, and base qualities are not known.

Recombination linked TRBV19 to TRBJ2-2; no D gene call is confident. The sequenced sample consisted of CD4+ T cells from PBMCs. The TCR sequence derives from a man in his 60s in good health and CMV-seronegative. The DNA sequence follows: TGTGCCAGTAGTATAGGACAGAACACCGGGGAGCTGTTTTTT. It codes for CASSIGQNTGELFF.